Below, one T cell receptor (beta chain) is given with its context. The record originates from a study of CD8 T cells in Susac syndrome. Random hexamers primed reverse transcription of about 0.45 to 1 ug RNA. From the immunoSEQ multiplex PCR reads, TCRdb called clonotypes with MiXCR, one entry per CDR3 protein. In the table there are some 160,000 distinct CDR3 sequences, approximately 94% of which are singletons. The CDR3 sequence is 14 residues long. Germline CDR1 reads SEHNR; CDR2 reads FQNEAQ (reference sequence). V was clipped by 4 bases and J by 9 bases, with 16 bases between them. Sequencing was carried out using CD4+ T cells from PBMCs. The chain couples TRBV7-9 to TRBJ2-1; D is perhaps TRBD1 (6 bases). This clonotype originated in a human donor with Susac syndrome. CDR3 sequence (DNA): TGTGCCAGCAGCTCGAACATGGACAGTTCTGAGCAGTTCTTC. Translated: CASSSNMDSSEQFF. Together with reference TRBV7-9 and TRBJ2-1, the CDR3 gives the full variable domain: DTGVSQNPRHKITKRGQNVTFRCDPISEHNRLYWYRQTLGQGPEFLTYFQNEAQLEKSRLLSDRFSAERPKGSFSTLEIQRTEQGDSAMYLCASSSNMDSSEQFFGPGTRLTVL.